This T cell receptor (beta chain) stems from a study of T cell responses to AZD1222 COVID-19 vaccine. The CDR3 runs to 12 residues. The V and J ends lost 2 bases and 2 bases respectively, with 3 bases between them. Per the germline V gene, CDR1 is MRHNA and CDR2 is SNTAGT. Of note for this clone: Antigen: not known.

Findings of the study overall: With two AZD1222 doses given, Spike-specific TCR breadth and depth both rose. Per reports, nearly half of all spike-specific TCRs target regions that are unmutated in variants. Donor demographics were predominantly white British with a female majority; clonal diversity may be underestimated.

Produced via immunoSEQ multiplex PCR; TCRdb's table is partial and in-frame only. The sample includes 90,000 to 110,000 clones, roughly 87% of them seen just once. The specimen was peripheral blood, collected on day 0 of AZD1222 vaccination. This TCR came from an adult in good health. This rearrangement joins TRBV6-4 to TRBJ1-2; D call uncertain. The CDR3 protein is CASSDGNYGYTF. In nucleotides, the CDR3 is TGTGCCAGCAGTGACGGCAACTATGGCTACACCTTC.